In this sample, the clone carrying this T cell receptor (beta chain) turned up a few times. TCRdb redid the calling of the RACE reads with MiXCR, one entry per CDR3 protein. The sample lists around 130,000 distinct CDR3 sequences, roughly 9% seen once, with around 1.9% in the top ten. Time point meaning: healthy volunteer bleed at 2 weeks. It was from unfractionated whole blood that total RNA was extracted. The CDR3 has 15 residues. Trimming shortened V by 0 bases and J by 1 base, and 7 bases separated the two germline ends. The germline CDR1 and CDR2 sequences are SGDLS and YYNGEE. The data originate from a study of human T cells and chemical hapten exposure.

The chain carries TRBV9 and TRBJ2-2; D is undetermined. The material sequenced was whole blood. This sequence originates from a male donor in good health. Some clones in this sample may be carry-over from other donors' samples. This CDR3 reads CASSVVKENTGELFF. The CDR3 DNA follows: TGTGCCAGCAGCGTAGTAAAGGAGAACACCGGGGAGCTGTTTTTT.